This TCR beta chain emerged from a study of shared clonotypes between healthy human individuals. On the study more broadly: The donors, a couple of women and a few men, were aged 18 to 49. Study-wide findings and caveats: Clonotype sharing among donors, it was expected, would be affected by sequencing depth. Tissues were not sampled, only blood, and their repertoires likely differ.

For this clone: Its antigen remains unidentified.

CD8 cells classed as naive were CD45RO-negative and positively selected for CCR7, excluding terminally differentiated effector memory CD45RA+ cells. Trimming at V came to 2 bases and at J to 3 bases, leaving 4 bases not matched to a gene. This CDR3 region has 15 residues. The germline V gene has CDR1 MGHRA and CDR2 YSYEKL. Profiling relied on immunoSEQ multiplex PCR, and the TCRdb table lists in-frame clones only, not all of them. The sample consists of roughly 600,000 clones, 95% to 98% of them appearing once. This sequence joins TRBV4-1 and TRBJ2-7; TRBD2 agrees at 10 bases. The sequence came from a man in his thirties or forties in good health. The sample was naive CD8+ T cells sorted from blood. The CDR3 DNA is TGCGCCAGCAGCCAAAATAGCGGGAGGAACTACGAGCAGTACTTC. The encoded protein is CASSQNSGRNYEQYF.